The T cell receptor (beta chain) under discussion was sequenced for a study of T cells expressing NK-cell markers. Across the study: From sorted CD3+CD56+NKG2C+, CD3+CD56+NKG2C- and CD3+CD56-NKG2C+ T cells came the TCR beta repertoires. Eight donors were sequenced, seven testing HCMV-seropositive and one testing seronegative.

TCRdb reprocessed the 5' RACE reads; each CDR3 protein has one entry and no DNA is given. Its table lists roughly 300,000 distinct CDR3 sequences. About this clonotype: No antigen is known for it.

CDR3 length: 15 amino acids. Germline V CDR1 and CDR2: SGHTA, FQGNSA. Study results and caveats: In more than 5 donors, dominant CD3+CD56+NKG2C+ clones formed roughly 1.0-7.5% of CD8+ cells.

The sequenced sample consisted of blood T cells: a sorted CD56 or NKG2C T cell subset, CD4+ or CD8+ T cells, or bulk PBMC T cells (not recorded which). The chain links TRBV7-2 to TRBJ2-2; there is no DNA to check the TCRdb D call of TRBD1. This TCR was sampled from a woman between 18 and 75 years old in good health. The CDR3 region is CASSLGTGFPGELFF.